These 16 T cell receptor beta chains were all obtained from the same sample, sequenced in a study of CD8+CD57+ T cells in acquired aplastic anemia. According to the study, genomic DNA was the template for TCR beta VDJ and CDR3 profiling. TCRdb reanalysed the reads using MiXCR and keeps one entry per CDR3 protein. The sample carries about 170,000 distinct CDR3 sequences, approximately 44% recorded once. The sequenced sample consisted of sorted CD4+, CD8+, or CD8+CD57+ T cells (not recorded which) from PBMCs. These receptors originate from a human donor in good health.

This clonotype occurred many times. V gene TRBV7-3 combines with J gene TRBJ1-6; D unresolved. The CDR3 is made up of 14 amino acids. Trimming removed 2 bases at V and 8 bases at J, with 10 bases between. The germline V gene encodes CDR1 SGHTA and CDR2 FQGTGA. CDR3 sequence reads: CASSLGRGYSPLHF. CDR3 DNA sequence: TGTGCCAGCAGCTTAGGGAGAGGTTATTCACCCCTCCACTTT.

This clonotype was detected many times. The rearrangement joins TRBV30 to TRBJ2-7; TRBD2 matches at 7 bases. Unmatched junction bases numbered 1, after V lost 5 bases and J lost 6 bases. The CDR3 sequence is 10 residues long. Germline loops: CDR1 GTSNPN, CDR2 SVGIG (reference sequence). For the CDR3, the DNA is TGTGCCTGGGGCGGGAGCGAGCAGTACTTC. It codes for CAWGGSEQYF.

The chain carries TRBV24-1 and TRBJ2-2, with 9 positions matching TRBD1. V lost 1 base to trimming and J lost 7 bases; unmatched junction nucleotides: 12. Per germline, CDR1 KGHDR and CDR2 SFDVKD. CDR3 length equals 18 residues. The CDR3 region is CATSDLSGQGYLGGELFF. For the CDR3, the DNA is TGTGCCACCAGTGATTTATCGGGACAGGGTTATCTTGGCGGGGAGCTGTTTTTT.

Ten or more counts support this clonotype. The chain has TRBV10-3 and TRBJ2-2, with 10 positions matching TRBD2. The CDR3 extends over 14 amino acids. V gave up 4 bases and J gave up 6 bases; unmatched junction bases: 2. CDR1 ENHRY and CDR2 SYGVKD come from the germline V gene. The CDR3 here is CAISALAGAGELFF. CDR3 sequence (DNA): TGTGCCATCAGTGCCCTAGCGGGAGCCGGGGAGCTGTTTTTT.

The chain couples TRBV7-3 to TRBJ2-5; D gene ambiguous. This CDR3 has 13 residues. From germline, CDR1 is SGHTA and CDR2 FQGTGA. V dropped 5 bases and J dropped 3 bases, with 10 bases sitting between them. The CDR3 region has the DNA TGTGCCAGCAGCCCGTCCGATGAAGAGACCCAGTACTTC. Its translation: CASSPSDEETQYF.

The chain uses TRBV3-1 and TRBJ2-2; 9 bases are shared with TRBD2. Per the germline V gene, CDR1 is LGHDT and CDR2 is YNNKEL (reference sequence). Trimming removed 5 bases from V and 4 bases from J; junction bases left unmatched: 5. The CDR3 sequence is 15 residues long. The CDR3 DNA reads as TGTGCCAGCAGCATAGGGACTAGCCGCACCGGGGAGCTGTTTTTT. As protein: CASSIGTSRTGELFF. The variable domain in full, with the rest retrieved from reference TRBV3-1 and TRBJ2-2, is DTAVSQTPKYLVTQMGNDKSIKCEQNLGHDTMYWYKQDSKKFLKIMFSYNNKELIINETVPNRFSPKSPDKAHLNLHINSLELGDSAVYFCASSIGTSRTGELFFGEGSRLTVL.

V usage is TRBV19 and J usage is TRBJ1-2; 7 nucleotides align to TRBD1. J was trimmed by 6 bases and V by 10 bases; bases with no gene match: 14. Looked up from germline, CDR1 is LNHDA and CDR2 is SQIVND (reference sequence). The length of the CDR3 is 14 residues. Written as DNA, the CDR3 is TGTGCCACCTCGTCGTTTCAGGGGGTGGATGGCTACACCTTC. Protein sequence: CATSSFQGVDGYTF.

With respect to this clonotype: This may stem from a read error, because a much larger clone lies one nucleotide away. The conserved phenylalanine or tryptophan is not found at the CDR3 terminus, so this likely reflects a read error. This rearrangement joins TRBV5-6 to TRBJ1-2; 9 positions match TRBD1. This CDR3 contains 15 residues. The germline gives CDR1 SGHDT, CDR2 YYEEEE. The J segment lost 6 bases and the V segment lost 0 bases, leaving 6 bases of the junction unmatched. The CDR3 DNA follows: TGTGCCAGCAGCTTGGGGCTACAGGGGGCACATGGCTACACCCTC. This codes for CASSLGLQGAHGYTL.

The sample holds a few counts of this clonotype. Being one base from a much bigger clone, this may be a read error. CDR3 protein: CASSSPGGIYGYTF. The CDR3 nucleotides are TGTGCCAGCAGTTCGCCGGGGGGGATCTATGGCTACACCTTC. The V and J genes are TRBV12-3 or TRBV12-4 and TRBJ1-2; perhaps TRBD1 as D (5 bases). With 4 bases removed from V and 4 bases from J, the gap between germline ends came to 13 bases. This CDR3 has 14 residues.

The chain joins TRBV10-3 to TRBJ2-7; no clear D. CDR3 length equals 15 residues. Germline-derived CDR1 and CDR2 are ENHRY and SYGVKD. Between the trimmed V and J ends, which lost 5 bases and 0 bases, there was a span of 14 bases. This CDR3 is CAISLPESSSYEQYF. The CDR3 DNA reads as TGTGCCATCAGTCTCCCGGAATCAAGCTCCTACGAGCAGTACTTC.

For this clonotype: Just one base apart from a much larger clone, this may be a read error. The chain couples TRBV5-4 to TRBJ2-1; D is possibly TRBD2 (5 bases). The length of the CDR3 is 11 residues. CDR1 and CDR2 (germline): SGHNT, YYREEE (reference sequence). In DNA form, the CDR3 reads TGTGCCGGCAGCTCGGAGGATGAGCAGTTCTTC. Amino acid sequence: CAGSSEDEQFF.

This chain links TRBV5-5 with TRBJ2-1; D is unclear. Germline-derived CDR1 and CDR2 are SGHKS and YYEKEE (reference sequence). The CDR3 runs to 14 residues. The V gene lost 4 bases and the J gene lost 9 bases, with 17 bases spanning the gap. CDR3 bases: TGTGCCAGCAGCCTGGGCTTTAGCCCGGCTGAGCAGTTCTTC. It codes for CASSLGFSPAEQFF.

This clonotype appeared many times. The V gene is TRBV7-3, the J gene TRBJ2-3, with D possibly matching TRBD1 (6 bases). Per the germline V gene, CDR1 is SGHTA and CDR2 is FQGTGA. Trimming cost V 2 bases and J 0 bases, with 12 bases left between them. The CDR3 extends over 16 amino acids. DNA of the CDR3: TGTGCCAGCAGCTTAGGCACAGGGAGTAGCACAGATACGCAGTATTTT. Translation gives CASSLGTGSSTDTQYF.

About this clonotype itself: Mismatch with germline at one junction end may stem from a read error. The rearrangement links TRBV7-3 to TRBJ1-3; D gene unclear. This CDR3 has 17 amino acids. Germline loops: CDR1 SGHTA, CDR2 FQGTGA. The CDR3 loop reads CASSYNRVTNSGNTICF. The CDR3 DNA follows: TGTGCCAGCAGCTACAATCGTGTCACGAACTCTGGGAACACCATATGTTTT.

V usage is TRBV27 and J usage is TRBJ2-7, with D possibly matching TRBD2 (5 bases). CDR1 and CDR2 from the germline V gene are MNHEY and SMNVEV (reference sequence). The CDR3 spans 13 residues. The CDR3 spells CARDRKRTYEQYF. In DNA, the CDR3 is TGTGCTAGAGATCGTAAGCGGACTTACGAGCAGTACTTC.

This clonotype has a count of ten or more. V is TRBV19 and J is TRBJ1-5, with D maybe TRBD1 (5 bases). The germline V and J ends were trimmed by 3 bases and 4 bases, with 10 bases remaining between them. This CDR3 comprises 14 residues. The germline V gene encodes CDR1 LNHDA and CDR2 SQIVND (reference sequence). The CDR3 DNA reads as TGTGCCAGTAGTATTGCAGGGACGAATCAGCCCCAGCATTTT. Its protein is CASSIAGTNQPQHF.